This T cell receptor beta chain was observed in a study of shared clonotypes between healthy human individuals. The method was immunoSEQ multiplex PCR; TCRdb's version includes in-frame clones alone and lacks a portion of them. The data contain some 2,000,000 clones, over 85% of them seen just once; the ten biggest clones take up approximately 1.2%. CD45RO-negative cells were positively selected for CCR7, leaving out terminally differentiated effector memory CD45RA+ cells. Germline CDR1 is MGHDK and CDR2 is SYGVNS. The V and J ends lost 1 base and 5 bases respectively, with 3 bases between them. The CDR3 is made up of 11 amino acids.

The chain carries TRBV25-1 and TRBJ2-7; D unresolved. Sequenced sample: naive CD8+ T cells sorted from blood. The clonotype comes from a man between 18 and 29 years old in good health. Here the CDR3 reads CASSELDEQYF. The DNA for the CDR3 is TGTGCCAGCAGTGAATTAGACGAGCAGTACTTC.